Listed here are 16 T cell receptor beta chains from one sample, sequenced in a study of T cell responses to AZD1222 COVID-19 vaccine. Repertoires were generated with immunoSEQ multiplex PCR, while TCRdb's copy carries only in-frame clones and drops some. This table has roughly 58,000 clones, 75% to 90% appearing once. The sequencing used peripheral blood, collected on day 0 of MenACWY control vaccination. The receptor source for this set is an adult in good health.

The count of this clone is one. The genes are TRBV10-3 and TRBJ1-2; TRBD1 matches 8 bases. J lost 7 bases, V lost 2 bases, and 9 bases had no gene match. The CDR3 extends over 15 amino acids. The germline CDR1 and CDR2 sequences are ENHRY and SYGVKD. CDR3 region: CAISEKTGEKSGYTF. The DNA for the CDR3 is TGTGCCATCAGTGAGAAGACAGGGGAGAAGAGTGGCTACACCTTC.

Only one count was recorded for this clone. V usage is TRBV6-2 or TRBV6-3 and J usage is TRBJ2-5; possibly TRBD1 for D (6 bases). Germline V CDR1 and CDR2: MNHEY, SVGEGT. V shed 4 bases and J shed 6 bases, with 12 bases lying between them. The CDR3 is 13 amino acids. CDR3 in amino acids: CASSLDSRKTQYF. In DNA, the CDR3 is TGTGCCAGCAGTTTGGACAGCAGGAAGACCCAGTACTTC.

The CDR3 sequence is CASLLAGDEDTQYF. The CDR3 nucleotides are TGTGCCAGCCTACTAGCGGGAGATGAAGATACGCAGTATTTT. The J gene is TRBJ2-3, the V gene TRBV6-4, with TRBD2 matching 11 bases. Trimming removed 8 bases from V and 5 bases from J; junction bases left unmatched: 6. Germline-derived CDR1 and CDR2 are MRHNA and SNTAGT. CDR3 length: 14 residues.

The genes are TRBV6-5 and TRBJ2-7; D gene unclear. In germline, CDR1 is MNHEY, CDR2 SVGAGI. Between the trimmed V and J ends, which lost 4 bases and 6 bases, there was a span of 10 bases. This CDR3 has 12 amino acids. CDR3 in amino acids: CASSSLLREQYF. DNA for the CDR3: TGTGCCAGCAGTTCCCTCCTTCGCGAGCAGTACTTC.

This clone was recorded a few times. This rearrangement joins TRBV18 to TRBJ2-5, with 10 bases aligning to TRBD2. J gave up 4 bases and V 0 bases, and 2 bases lay outside the gene matches. This CDR3 is 15 amino acids long. Germline lookup yields CDR1 KGHSH and CDR2 LQKENI. The CDR3 loop reads CASSPPLAGGETQYF. DNA for the CDR3: TGTGCCAGCTCACCACCCTTAGCGGGAGGAGAGACCCAGTACTTC.

This clone was recorded a few times. The genes are TRBV28 and TRBJ2-7; TRBD1 or TRBD2 may be the D gene (5 bases each). The V end lost 6 bases, the J end lost 0 bases, and 15 bases lay between the germline ends. Germline-derived CDR1 and CDR2 are MDHEN and SYDVKM. This CDR3 spans 15 amino acids. CDR3 sequence reads: CASSTYGGFSYEQYF. CDR3 sequence (DNA): TGTGCCAGCAGCACTTATGGGGGTTTCTCCTACGAGCAGTACTTC.

This chain connects TRBV5-6 to TRBJ2-4; D perhaps matches TRBD2 (6 bases). The germline V gene encodes CDR1 SGHDT and CDR2 YYEEEE. This CDR3 spans 15 amino acids. V lost 4 bases to trimming and J lost 8 bases, with 19 bases between them. DNA of the CDR3: TGTGCCAGCAGCAGATCCTTAGCGGAGGAGGACATTCAGTACTTC. Translated: CASSRSLAEEDIQYF.

The chain joins TRBV5-5 to TRBJ1-5, with D tentatively TRBD1 (5 bases). CDR3 size: 13 residues. Germline V gene data show CDR1 as SGHKS and CDR2 as YYEKEE (reference sequence). V lost 1 base to trimming and J lost 8 bases, with 10 bases between them. The CDR3 DNA follows: TGTGCCAGCAGCTTGTGGGGGAGCGAGCCCCAGCATTTT. This translates into CASSLWGSEPQHF.

This clone was seen once. V is TRBV6-2 or TRBV6-3 and J is TRBJ2-7, with D possibly TRBD1 on 6 matching bases. Trimming removed 0 bases at V and 7 bases at J, with 25 bases between. Germline-derived CDR1 and CDR2 are MNHEY and SVGEGT. This CDR3 region has 18 residues. The CDR3 region is CASSYSYIDRDTGFEQYF. CDR3 in DNA: TGTGCCAGCAGTTACTCGTATATAGACCGGGACACGGGTTTTGAGCAGTACTTC.

The chain carries TRBV28 and TRBJ2-4; TRBD2 matches 12 bases. J lost 8 bases, V lost 4 bases, and 6 bases had no gene match. CDR1 and CDR2 from the germline V gene are MDHEN and SYDVKM. This CDR3 region has 15 residues. CDR3: CASSSGLAGSDIQYF. In DNA form, the CDR3 reads TGTGCCAGCAGTTCCGGACTAGCGGGAAGCGACATTCAGTACTTC.

V usage is TRBV19 and J usage is TRBJ1-5; TRBD1 matches 7 bases. The CDR3 contains 14 residues. Germline V gives CDR1 LNHDA, CDR2 SQIVND (reference sequence). The junction had 7 bases not matched to a gene; V was cut back by 9 bases and J by 2 bases. DNA of the CDR3: TGTGCCAGCACCCCAGGGGGTGGCAATCAGCCCCAGCATTTT. It is translated as CASTPGGGNQPQHF.

V and J are TRBV4-3 and TRBJ2-1; D not certain. V lost 0 bases and J 3 bases, leaving 9 bases between the germline ends. CDR1 is LGHNA, CDR2 YSLEER, per germline. This CDR3 is built from 15 residues. The CDR3 protein is CASSQDHRSYNEQFF. CDR3 in DNA: TGCGCCAGCAGCCAAGATCATCGCAGCTACAATGAGCAGTTCTTC.

The J gene is TRBJ2-7, the V gene TRBV28, with D perhaps assigned TRBD1 or TRBD2 (5 bases each). Trimming took off 6 bases at V and 2 bases at J, with 23 bases between the two ends. Germline values: CDR1 MDHEN, CDR2 SYDVKM. The CDR3 totals 17 residues. The CDR3: CASSPRVLSGYTYEQYF. The CDR3 bases are TGTGCCAGCAGCCCCAGGGTCCTGAGCGGTTATACCTACGAGCAGTACTTC.

The CDR3 sequence is CASSYQERNSPLHF. CDR3 DNA: TGTGCCAGCAGTTACCAGGAGAGAAATTCACCCCTCCACTTT. This sequence joins TRBV6-6 and TRBJ1-6, with D unresolved. Germline lookup yields CDR1 MNHNY and CDR2 SVGAGI (reference sequence). Trimming shortened V by 2 bases and J by 7 bases, and 9 bases separated the two germline ends. This CDR3 has 14 amino acids.

V gene TRBV9 combines with J gene TRBJ1-5; tentatively, D is TRBD1 (6 bases). V shed 4 bases and J shed 7 bases, with 12 bases lying between them. Germline assignment: CDR1 SGDLS and CDR2 YYNGEE. The CDR3 is 13 amino acids. This CDR3 is CASSSSGVQPQHF. Written as DNA, the CDR3 is TGTGCCAGCAGCTCATCAGGGGTCCAGCCCCAGCATTTT.

The chain joins TRBV7-6 to TRBJ1-2, with 11 bases fitting TRBD1. Germline V gene data show CDR1 as SGHVS and CDR2 as FNYEAQ. With V trimmed by 5 bases and J by 2 bases, 7 bases remained unmatched. The length of the CDR3 is 16 residues. CDR3 protein: CASSPWGTGGNYGYTF. In DNA form, the CDR3 reads TGTGCCAGCAGCCCGTGGGGGACAGGGGGAAACTATGGCTACACCTTC.